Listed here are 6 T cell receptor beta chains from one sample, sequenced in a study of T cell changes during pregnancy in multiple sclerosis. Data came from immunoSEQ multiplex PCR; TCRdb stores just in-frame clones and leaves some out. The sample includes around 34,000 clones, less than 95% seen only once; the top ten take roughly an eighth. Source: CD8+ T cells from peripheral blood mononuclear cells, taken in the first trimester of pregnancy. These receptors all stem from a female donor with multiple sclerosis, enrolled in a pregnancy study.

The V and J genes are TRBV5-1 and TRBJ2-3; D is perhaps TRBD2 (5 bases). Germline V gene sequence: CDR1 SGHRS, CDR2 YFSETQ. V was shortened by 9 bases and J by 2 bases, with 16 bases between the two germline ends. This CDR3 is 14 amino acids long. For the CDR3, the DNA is TGCGCCACCAAAGCAAACGGGGTCACAGATACGCAGTATTTT. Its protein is CATKANGVTDTQYF.

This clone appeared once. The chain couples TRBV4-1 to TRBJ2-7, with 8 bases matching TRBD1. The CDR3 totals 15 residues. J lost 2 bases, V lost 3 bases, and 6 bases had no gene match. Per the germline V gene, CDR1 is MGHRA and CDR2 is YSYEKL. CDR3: CASSHGTGAAYEQYF. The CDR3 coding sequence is TGCGCCAGCAGCCATGGGACAGGTGCGGCCTACGAGCAGTACTTC.

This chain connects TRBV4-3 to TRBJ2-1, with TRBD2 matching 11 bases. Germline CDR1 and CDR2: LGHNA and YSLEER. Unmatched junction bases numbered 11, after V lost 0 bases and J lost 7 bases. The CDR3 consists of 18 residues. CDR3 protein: CASSQDHLGLAGGNEQFF. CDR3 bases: TGCGCCAGCAGCCAAGATCACCTAGGGCTAGCGGGAGGAAATGAGCAGTTCTTC.

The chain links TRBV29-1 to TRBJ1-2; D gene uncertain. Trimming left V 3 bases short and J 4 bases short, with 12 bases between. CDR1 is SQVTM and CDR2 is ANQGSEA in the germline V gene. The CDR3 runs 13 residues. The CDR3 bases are TGCAGCGTTGAGGGAGAATGGGGCTATGGCTACACCTTC. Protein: CSVEGEWGYGYTF.

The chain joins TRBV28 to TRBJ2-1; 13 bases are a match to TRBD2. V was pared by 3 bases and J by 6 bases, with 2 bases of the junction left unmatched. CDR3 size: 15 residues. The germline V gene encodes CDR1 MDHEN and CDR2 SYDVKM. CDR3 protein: CASSLGTSGVNEQFF. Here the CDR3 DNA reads TGTGCCAGCAGTTTGGGGACTAGCGGGGTCAATGAGCAGTTCTTC.

The CDR3 is CASRTGADEQYF. In nucleotides, the CDR3 is TGTGCCAGCAGGACAGGGGCGGACGAGCAGTACTTC. The genes are TRBV28 and TRBJ2-7; 8 bases are a match to TRBD1. V was clipped by 6 bases and J by 5 bases; unmatched bases: 3. This CDR3 region has 12 residues. CDR1 MDHEN and CDR2 SYDVKM come from the germline V gene.